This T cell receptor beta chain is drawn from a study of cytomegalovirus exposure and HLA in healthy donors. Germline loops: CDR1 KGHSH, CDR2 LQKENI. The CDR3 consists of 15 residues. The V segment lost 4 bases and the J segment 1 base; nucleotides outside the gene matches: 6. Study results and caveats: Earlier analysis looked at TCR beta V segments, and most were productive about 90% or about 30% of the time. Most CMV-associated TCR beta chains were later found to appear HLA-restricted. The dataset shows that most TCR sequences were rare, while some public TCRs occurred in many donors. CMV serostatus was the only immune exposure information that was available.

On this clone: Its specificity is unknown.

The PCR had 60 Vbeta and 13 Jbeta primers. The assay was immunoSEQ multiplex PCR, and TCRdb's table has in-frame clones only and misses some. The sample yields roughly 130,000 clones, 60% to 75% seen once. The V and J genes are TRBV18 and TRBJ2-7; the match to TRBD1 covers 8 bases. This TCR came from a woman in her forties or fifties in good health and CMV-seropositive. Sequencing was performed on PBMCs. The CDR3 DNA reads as TGTGCCAGCTCACTCGGACAGGGTAGGTCCTACGAGCAGTACTTC. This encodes CASSLGQGRSYEQYF.